Reported below is one T cell receptor (beta chain). Germline and junction disagree at one end, which may indicate a read error. The data were taken from a study of cytomegalovirus exposure and HLA in healthy donors. In the PCR, 60 Vbeta and 13 Jbeta primers were used. TCRdb's copy holds only in-frame clones and misses some; the assay was immunoSEQ multiplex PCR. The data hold 100,000 to 150,000 clones, with approximately 80% observed a single time. This TCR was recovered from a young woman in good health and CMV-seronegative. Sequencing was carried out using PBMCs.

The CDR3 sequence: CSSSSPGTGIGTEAFF. The DNA for the CDR3 is TGTTCCAGCAGCAGTCCCGGGACAGGGATCGGCACTGAAGCTTTCTTT. The rearrangement links TRBV7-9 to TRBJ1-1; 9 positions agree with TRBD1. Germline CDR1 and CDR2: SEHNR and FQNEAQ (reference sequence). The CDR3 contains 16 residues.